The present TCR beta chain was sequenced within a study of T-cell reconstitution after alpha-beta-depleted transplantation in children. This clonotype was recorded only once. The target antigen is unknown. It was with unique molecular identifiers that the TCRbeta library was prepared. TCRdb reprocessed the PCR reads via MiXCR and lists one record per CDR3 protein. The data contain about 600,000 distinct CDR3 sequences, 13% of them singletons. Study-level findings and limits: Newly produced T cells mostly provided counts and TCRbeta diversity after one year, as hyperexpanded clones declined. Reported findings indicate that, about two months after transplant, alpha-beta T cells came from several hundred expanded clones, which were derived from non-depleted graft cells.

The CDR3 length is 14 residues. Germline CDR1 is SGHTA and CDR2 is FQGTGA. The V gene end was trimmed by 5 bases and the J gene end by 10 bases; junction bases not matched to a gene: 9. This receptor was identified in a male patient aged 5 to 17 who had a stem cell transplant for acute myeloid leukemia, so the T cells may come from the graft donor. The chain has TRBV7-3 and TRBJ2-1, with 9 bases that match TRBD2. Sample: PBMCs, mostly from graft donor cells, taken 360 days after TCRalphabeta/CD19-depleted stem cell transplant. CDR3 sequence reads: CASSQGLAPGEQFF. The CDR3 nucleotides are TGTGCCAGCAGCCAAGGACTAGCGCCCGGGGAGCAGTTCTTC.